Below are 11 T cell receptor beta chains sequenced from a single sample in a study of HIV-infected patients and healthy controls. Alpha and beta constant-region primers primed reverse transcription of about 470 ng RNA. Using multiplexing indices, alpha and beta chain libraries were generated apart by chain-specific third strand synthesis. TCRdb called the 5' RACE reads again in MiXCR, with one record for every CDR3 protein. The top ten clones hold roughly a tenth of a sample with about 7,900 distinct CDR3 sequences, more than 7.5% of them seen once. Follow-up blood was drawn about 14 weeks, roughly three months, after antiretroviral therapy began. All unsorted peripheral T cells were captured because whole blood was used without fractionation. The sample consisted of blood, taken during antiretroviral therapy. Every receptor here comes from an adult with HIV infection.

This clonotype was seen a handful of times. The chain recombines TRBV6-2 or TRBV6-3 with TRBJ1-2; D possibly corresponds to TRBD1 (5 bases). This CDR3 spans 14 amino acids. Looked up from germline, CDR1 is MNHEY and CDR2 is SVGEGT. V was trimmed by 2 bases and J by 8 bases, leaving 15 bases between them. The CDR3 loop reads CASSYSHGASGYTF. CDR3 DNA sequence: TGTGCCAGCAGTTACAGCCATGGGGCTAGCGGCTACACCTTC.

This clonotype was seen at least ten times. The chain has TRBV5-8 and TRBJ1-2; possible D gene TRBD1, 6 bases. V lost 4 bases to trimming and J lost 7 bases, with 23 bases between them. The CDR3 loop spans 16 amino acids. Germline CDR1 SGHTS, CDR2 YDEGEE. The CDR3 sequence: CASSPTNRALIIGYTF. CDR3 in DNA: TGTGCCAGCAGCCCCACTAACAGGGCCTTGATTATTGGCTACACCTTC.

This clonotype has ten or more counts. The V and J genes are TRBV29-1 and TRBJ1-1; 8 bases map to TRBD1. The CDR3 has 12 amino acids. CDR1 and CDR2 (germline): SQVTM, ANQGSEA. V was clipped by 6 bases and J by 6 bases; unmatched bases: 6. The CDR3 sequence: CSVATGASEAFF. CDR3 sequence (DNA): TGCAGCGTAGCGACAGGGGCATCTGAAGCTTTCTTT.

This clonotype was seen at least ten times. This chain joins TRBV19 and TRBJ2-3; a weak D match, TRBD1 (5 bases). Germline CDR1 and CDR2: LNHDA and SQIVND (reference sequence). The CDR3 length is 13 residues. V lost 10 bases, J lost 2 bases, and 13 bases lay in between. The CDR3 loop is CATGAASTDTQYF. The CDR3 DNA is TGTGCCACTGGGGCGGCTTCCACAGATACGCAGTATTTT.

The chain couples TRBV12-3 or TRBV12-4 to TRBJ1-1; no firm D call. The CDR3 has 13 amino acids. Trimming cost V 2 bases and J 3 bases, with 7 bases left between them. CDR3 residues: CASSLRQDTEAFF. The CDR3 nucleotides read TGTGCCAGCAGTTTAAGGCAAGACACTGAAGCTTTCTTT.

The chain is built from TRBV6-1 and TRBJ2-1, with a weak D call TRBD1 (6 bases). The CDR3 is 12 residues long. V dropped 2 bases and J dropped 15 bases, with 14 bases sitting between them. From germline, CDR1 is MNHNS and CDR2 SASEGT. The CDR3 protein is CASSEFRDIGFF. The CDR3 nucleotides are TGTGCCAGCAGTGAATTTCGGGACATCGGGTTCTTC.

By share of the sample, this clonotype is medium-sized. This chain joins TRBV2 and TRBJ2-7; D unclear. This CDR3 spans 13 amino acids. The germline V gene encodes CDR1 SNHLY and CDR2 FYNNEI. V gave up 3 bases and J gave up 1 base, with 7 bases separating them. CDR3 sequence: CASSEAVSYEQYF. The CDR3 nucleotides are TGTGCCAGCAGTGAGGCGGTTTCCTACGAGCAGTACTTC.

In this sample, this clonotype is medium-sized. The rearrangement uses TRBV5-5 and TRBJ2-7; TRBD2 agrees at 11 bases. After removal of 0 bases from V and 1 base from J, the junction contained 15 bases not matched to a gene. Germline loops: CDR1 SGHKS, CDR2 YYEKEE (reference sequence). The CDR3 spans 20 residues. CDR3: CASSLDPSGGTPLTSYEQYF. The DNA for the CDR3 is TGTGCCAGCAGCTTGGATCCTAGCGGGGGGACCCCTCTAACTTCCTACGAGCAGTACTTC.

Relative to its sample, this clonotype is medium-sized. The V gene is TRBV28, the J gene TRBJ2-7; 7 bases agree with TRBD1. With V trimmed by 3 bases and J by 5 bases, 13 bases remained unmatched. This CDR3 is built from 16 residues. CDR1 MDHEN and CDR2 SYDVKM come from the germline V gene. The CDR3 region has the DNA TGTGCCAGCAGTTTGCCAATACAGGGGTCCGGGGACGAGCAGTACTTC. It codes for CASSLPIQGSGDEQYF.

This chain joins TRBV20-1 and TRBJ2-6; the D is unclear. Germline V CDR1 and CDR2: DFQATT, SNEGSKA (reference sequence). The CDR3 spans 14 residues. Trimming stripped 0 bases from V and 1 base from J, with 4 bases between. This CDR3 is CSAREGSGANVLTF. CDR3 in DNA: TGCAGTGCTAGAGAAGGGTCTGGGGCCAACGTCCTGACTTTC.

The sample holds a few counts of this clonotype. This chain connects TRBV25-1 to TRBJ1-1; TRBD1 is a possible D gene (6 bases). The CDR3 is 15 residues long. Germline CDR1 is MGHDK and CDR2 is SYGVNS. Trimming shortened V by 4 bases and J by 1 base, and 13 bases separated the two germline ends. The CDR3 protein is CASSATGQPNTEAFF. The CDR3 region has the DNA TGTGCCAGCAGTGCCACCGGACAGCCGAACACTGAAGCTTTCTTT.